This section outlines one T cell receptor (beta chain) sequence together with its context. Its antigen target is currently unknown. The input lacks base qualities; no much larger clone sits a single base away. Compared with germline, V lacks 0 bases and J lacks 5 bases; bases without a gene match: 28. Including the terminal cysteine and phenylalanine, the CDR3 comprises 24 residues. This entry keeps only the CDR3 DNA: 72 bases, framed from base 1. CDR1 and CDR2, looked up from the germline V gene, are LGHNA and YNFKEQ. The cohort comprised some 700 healthy bone marrow donors. All cohort members were sampled while nominally healthy, although unrecorded immune exposures were likely present. The donor was CMV seronegative and belonged to the group of 352 seronegative cohort members. A peripheral blood sample was provided by each donor, and peripheral blood mononuclear cells were used for TCR beta sequencing. Genomic DNA extraction from the blood cell samples was performed with the Qiagen DNeasy Blood Extraction Kit.

The data are from a study of cytomegalovirus exposure and HLA in healthy donors (dated by TCRdb to about 2017). General notes on the study: An earlier analysis of approximately 590 of the donors reported 276 Gb of sequence data and around 120 million unique TCR beta sequences from roughly 180 million T cells. An early release that covered about 600 HLA-typed donors contained 250 to 350 gigabases of sequencing data and 65 million to 100 million unique TCR sequences. Among the roughly 380 genotyped donors, approximately 82% belonged to the genetic ancestry cluster associated with self-reported Caucasian donors. The study aimed to test whether cataloging public T cell receptors could reveal signatures of past pathogen exposure. The study profiled the T cell repertoires of under 850 subjects by immunosequencing and related them to cytomegalovirus serostatus. A separate validation cohort of some 130 different subjects was used in addition to the roughly 700-subject first cohort. To predict cytomegalovirus infection status, the study brought together high-throughput TCR immunosequencing, statistical association of individual TCRs with disease status, and machine learning. A later analysis re-examined previously published TCR beta repertoires from several hundred donors and added high-resolution HLA genotyping to investigate patterns of TCR occurrence. Rather than drawing on any new phenotypic data, the later analysis identified candidate immune exposures from TCR beta sequences and the way those sequences occurred across donors. In an earlier analysis of 500 to 650 of the donors, high-throughput TCR beta sequencing was used to judge whether each TCR beta V gene segment behaved as functional or pseudogenic. Alongside the repertoire data, information on donor age, sex, ethnicity and CMV serostatus was compiled. Genome-wide SNP genotypes for about 65% of the 666 donors were used in a later genetic analysis, which treated that subset as a discovery cohort. Every discovery cohort repertoire had been produced on one sequencing platform. HLA typing covered class I and class II loci at four-digit resolution. The number of donors typed differed by locus, with about 620-630 for A, B, C, DRB1 and DQB1, around 500 for DQA1, some 570 for DPA1, and some 440 for DPB1. Because of strong linkage in the cohort, five DR-DQ haplotypes were treated as single units for association and clustering. Among over 350 genotyped donors of the cohort, an average of approximately 230,000 unique TCR beta nucleotide sequences were sequenced per donor, roughly a sixth of them non-productive. Findings and caveats that apply to the study as a whole: In both the original and validation cohorts, the classifier was reported to diagnose cytomegalovirus status with high specificity and sensitivity. The earlier analysis of about 600 of the donors excluded fewer than 20 rarely observed V segments, including chromosome 9 orphons, because counts were too low. In the study, approximately 160 TCR beta chains were listed as associated with cytomegalovirus. In an earlier analysis of around 500 of the donors, most TCR beta V segments appeared in productive rearrangements about 87% or about 30% of the time, broadly matching IMGT annotations. In a later analysis, HLA-associated TCR beta chains were found to be more clonally expanded and to have lower generation probabilities than equally common non-associated chains. Some IMGT-functional V segments, including TRBV6-2 and TRBV6-3, could not be distinguished by the 87-base-pair reads and were therefore excluded. In a later genetic analysis, fewer N-insertions in productive TCRs were reported among donors in an Asian-associated ancestry cluster than the 666-donor mean. HLA typing was unavailable for some donors at each locus, so association tests used only the typed subset. A cluster of highly shared sequence variants was judged likely to be a technical artifact of the sequencing pipeline. Correlated functional status among segregating V segments might be attributable to linkage disequilibrium, but an unknown experimental factor could not be ruled out. The presence/absence analyses assumed that sequencing depth was roughly uniform across donors, and that assumption may not be true. It was suggested by the authors that the approach could potentially be generalized to other disease states and immunological phenotypes. A later analysis reported that several top co-occurrence clusters appeared linked to parvovirus B19, influenza, CMV and Epstein-Barr virus. Immune exposure information for the cohort was limited to CMV serostatus. Most TCR sequences were seen in very few donors, while some public TCRs were found in many individuals. A further reported finding was that TCR beta sequences accurately predicted the HLA-A and HLA-B alleles for most subjects in the first cohort. In a later analysis, the rate of TCR association differed among HLA loci, with DRB1 alleles having the most associated TCRs and HLA-C alleles having the fewest. A few of the identified cytomegalovirus-associated TCR beta chains were confirmed in vitro to be specific for cytomegalovirus antigens. An association between a missense DCLRE1C variant and V-gene and J-gene trimming of TCR beta chains was found in a later genetic analysis and replicated in an independent cohort. When HLA alleles, especially DR and DQ, strongly co-occurred, TCR associations were difficult to assign to individual alleles. A later analysis associated approximately 17,000 TCR beta sequences with specific HLA alleles at a false discovery rate of 0.05. This cohort had only TCR beta chains sequenced, and the lack of alpha or paired-chain data limited which features could be detected. According to a later analysis, most CMV-associated TCR beta chains appeared to be HLA-restricted, and the HLA associations seemed to be driven largely by CMV exposure.

Libraries came from the immunoSEQ multiplex PCR assay. For the multiplex PCR, a mixture combining 60 forward primers for TCR Vbeta segments and 13 reverse primers for TCR Jbeta segments was used. A multiplex PCR assay on genomic DNA amplified the CDR3 region of rearranged TCR beta genes. On the Illumina HiSeq System, the amplified TCR beta libraries were sequenced as 87-base-pair reads. Processing in the source paper ran as follows. A later analysis counted 65 million to 90 million unique TCR beta chains across the 670 or so repertoires, and around 9.9 million of these chains were shared by at least two donors. Raw reads were error-corrected and collapsed into unique sequences by a nearest-neighbor algorithm in which closely related sequences were merged to remove PCR and sequencing errors. CDR3 sequences were aligned to IMGT reference sequences to assign V, D and J gene segments. For a sequence to be retained, at least a six-nucleotide match to both a V gene segment and a J gene segment was required. Rearrangements were called productive when the CDR3 lacked stop codons and stayed in frame with V and J; all others were non-productive. CDR3 was defined by IMGT convention, running from the second conserved V-encoded cysteine to the conserved J-encoded phenylalanine. The earlier analysis of 450 to 750 of the donors excluded any sequence lacking an unambiguous match to a single V gene segment. In an earlier analysis of several hundred of the donors, a V segment was called functional when productive rearrangements were above 56.7%, and segregating when the standard deviation between donors exceeded 5%. To diagnose cytomegalovirus status from the catalog of TCR beta chain sequences, a statistical classification framework was built. A later analysis assigned V and J genes by comparing TCR nucleotide sequences with IMGT/GENE-DB human TR gene sequences. Using the TCRdist pipeline, a later analysis assigned CDR3 sequences along with most-parsimonious VDJ recombination scenarios. A later analysis defined each TCR beta chain by its CDR3 amino acid sequence plus V-gene family, and excluded reads lacking a unique V-gene family. As a way to deal with suspected cross-contamination and a sequencing artifact, a later analysis dropped 592 nucleotide sequences that were highly shared and had low generation probability. A later analysis calculated a clonal expansion index for each public chain from normalized within-repertoire ranks of inferred template counts. In a later analysis, generation probabilities were computed with a VDJ recombination model fitted to out-of-frame rearrangements, and the resulting probabilities were checked against IGoR. In a later analysis, hypergeometric tests were used to score TCR-TCR, TCR-HLA and TCR-CMV co-occurrence, with a repertoire-size bias correction applied to TCR pairs. A later analysis estimated false discovery rates by permuting HLA or CMV assignments 20 times. In a later analysis, co-occurring TCRs were grouped using DBSCAN, and TCRdist sequence similarity was added for clustering within HLA-allele-positive subsets. For co-occurrence clustering, repertoires with fewer than 30,000 or more than 120,000 public chains were excluded, along with a handful of repertoires with anomalous nucleotide sharing. The immuneACCESS repertoire file appears here via TCRdb, limited to in-frame rearrangements. These files lack a portion of the clones; in checked studies, under half of the deficit traces to unresolved V genes, and the cause of the others is not known. The D gene and trimming were derived from the DNA, and the V and J assignments and clone size from that table. For this sample there are over 110,000 clones; 55% to 80% appear just once. The ten largest clones capture over 1% of the sample.

This sequence uses TRBV4-2 and TRBJ2-4, and 10 junction bases match TRBD2. Material for sequencing was PBMCs. This clonotype was obtained from a middle-aged woman in good health and CMV-seronegative. The CDR3 reads as follows: CASSQDSVGEFERGGRLLQNIQYF. The nucleotide sequence reads TGTGCCAGCAGCCAAGATTCGGTTGGGGAGTTCGAGCGGGGGGGACGGCTTTTGCAAAACATTCAGTACTTC.